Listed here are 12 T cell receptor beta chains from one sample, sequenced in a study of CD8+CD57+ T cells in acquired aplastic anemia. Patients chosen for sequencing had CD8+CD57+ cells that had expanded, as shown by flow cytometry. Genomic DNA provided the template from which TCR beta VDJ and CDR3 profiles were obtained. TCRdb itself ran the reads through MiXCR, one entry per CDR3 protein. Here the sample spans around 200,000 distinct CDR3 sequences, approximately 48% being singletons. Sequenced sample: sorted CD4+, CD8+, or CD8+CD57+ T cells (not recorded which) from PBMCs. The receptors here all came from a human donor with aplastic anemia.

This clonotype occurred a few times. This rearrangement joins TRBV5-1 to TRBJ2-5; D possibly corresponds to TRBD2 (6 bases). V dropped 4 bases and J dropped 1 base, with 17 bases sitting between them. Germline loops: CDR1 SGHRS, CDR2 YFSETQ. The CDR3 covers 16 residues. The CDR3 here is CASSPASDQSQETQYF. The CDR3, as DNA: TGCGCCAGCAGCCCTGCTAGCGACCAATCCCAAGAGACCCAGTACTTC.

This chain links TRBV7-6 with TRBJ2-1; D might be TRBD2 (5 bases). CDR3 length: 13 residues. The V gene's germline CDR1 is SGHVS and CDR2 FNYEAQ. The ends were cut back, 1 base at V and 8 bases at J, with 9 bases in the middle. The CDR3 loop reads CASSLVPSHEQFF. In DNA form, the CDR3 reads TGTGCCAGCAGCTTAGTCCCTAGCCATGAGCAGTTCTTC.

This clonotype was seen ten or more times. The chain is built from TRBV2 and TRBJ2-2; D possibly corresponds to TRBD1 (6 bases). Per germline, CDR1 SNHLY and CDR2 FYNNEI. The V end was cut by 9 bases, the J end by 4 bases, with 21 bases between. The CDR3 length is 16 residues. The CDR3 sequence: CASMQSGTLITGELFF. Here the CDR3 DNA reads TGTGCCAGTATGCAATCCGGGACACTTATCACCGGGGAGCTGTTTTTT.

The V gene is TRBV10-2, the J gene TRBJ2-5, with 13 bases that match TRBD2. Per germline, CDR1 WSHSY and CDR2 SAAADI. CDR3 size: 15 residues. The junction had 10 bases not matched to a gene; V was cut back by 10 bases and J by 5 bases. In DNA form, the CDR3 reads TGCGCCATTTCGCGACTAGCGGGAGGTAGGGAGACCCAGTACTTC. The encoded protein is CAISRLAGGRETQYF.

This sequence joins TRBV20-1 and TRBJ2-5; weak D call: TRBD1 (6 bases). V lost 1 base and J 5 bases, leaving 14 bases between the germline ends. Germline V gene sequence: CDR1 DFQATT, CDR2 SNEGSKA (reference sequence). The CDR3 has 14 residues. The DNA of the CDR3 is TGCAGTGCTAGAGCCCGGGACACAGGGGAGACCCAGTACTTC. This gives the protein CSARARDTGETQYF.

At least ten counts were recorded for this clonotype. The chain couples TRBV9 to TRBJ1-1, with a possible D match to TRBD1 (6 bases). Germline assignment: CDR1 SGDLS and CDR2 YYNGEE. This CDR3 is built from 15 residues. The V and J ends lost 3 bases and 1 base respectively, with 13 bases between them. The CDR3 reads CASSARGLGNTEAFF. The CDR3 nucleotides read TGTGCCAGCAGCGCCAGGGGTTTGGGGAACACTGAAGCTTTCTTT.

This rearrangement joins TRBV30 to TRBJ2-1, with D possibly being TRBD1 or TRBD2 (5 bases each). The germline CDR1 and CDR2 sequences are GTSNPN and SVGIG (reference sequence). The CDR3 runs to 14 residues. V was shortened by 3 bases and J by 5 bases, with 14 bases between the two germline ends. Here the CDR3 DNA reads TGTGCCTGGAGGCTCGCCGGGGCCCACAATGAGCAGTTCTTC. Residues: CAWRLAGAHNEQFF.

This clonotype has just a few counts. CDR3 amino acids: CASRPPGGRTSGDTQYF. The CDR3 region has the DNA TGTGCCAGCAGGCCCCCGGGCGGGAGGACCTCGGGAGATACGCAGTATTTT. This chain uses TRBV6-1 with TRBJ2-3, with 8 nucleotides matching TRBD2. The V segment lost 6 bases and the J segment 5 bases; nucleotides outside the gene matches: 16. This CDR3 region has 17 residues. Germline V gene lookup returns CDR1 MNHNS and CDR2 SASEGT.

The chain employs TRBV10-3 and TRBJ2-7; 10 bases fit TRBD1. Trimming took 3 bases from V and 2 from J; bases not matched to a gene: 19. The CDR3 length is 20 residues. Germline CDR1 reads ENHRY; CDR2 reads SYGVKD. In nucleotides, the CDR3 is TGTGCCATCAGTGATCTCATACCAGACAGGGGGCGCCTGTTACCCTACGAGCAGTACTTC. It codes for CAISDLIPDRGRLLPYEQYF.

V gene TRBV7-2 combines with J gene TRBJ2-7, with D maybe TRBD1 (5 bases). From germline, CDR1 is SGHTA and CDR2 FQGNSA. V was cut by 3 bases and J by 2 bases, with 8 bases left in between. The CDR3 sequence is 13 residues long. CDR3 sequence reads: CASSFDSTYEQYF. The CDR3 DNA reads TGTGCCAGCAGCTTCGACAGCACCTACGAGCAGTACTTC.

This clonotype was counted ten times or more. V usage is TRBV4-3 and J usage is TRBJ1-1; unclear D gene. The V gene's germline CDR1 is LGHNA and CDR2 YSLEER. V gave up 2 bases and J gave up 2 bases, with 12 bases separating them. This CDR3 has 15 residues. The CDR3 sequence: CASSQRRNPNTEAFF. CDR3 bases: TGCGCCAGCAGCCAAAGACGGAATCCCAACACTGAAGCTTTCTTT.

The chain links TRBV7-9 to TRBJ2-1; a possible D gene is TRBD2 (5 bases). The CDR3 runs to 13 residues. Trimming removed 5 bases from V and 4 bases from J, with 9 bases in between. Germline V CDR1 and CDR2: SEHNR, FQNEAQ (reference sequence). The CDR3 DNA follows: TGTGCCAGCAGCCAAACGGGATACAATGAGCAGTTCTTC. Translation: CASSQTGYNEQFF.